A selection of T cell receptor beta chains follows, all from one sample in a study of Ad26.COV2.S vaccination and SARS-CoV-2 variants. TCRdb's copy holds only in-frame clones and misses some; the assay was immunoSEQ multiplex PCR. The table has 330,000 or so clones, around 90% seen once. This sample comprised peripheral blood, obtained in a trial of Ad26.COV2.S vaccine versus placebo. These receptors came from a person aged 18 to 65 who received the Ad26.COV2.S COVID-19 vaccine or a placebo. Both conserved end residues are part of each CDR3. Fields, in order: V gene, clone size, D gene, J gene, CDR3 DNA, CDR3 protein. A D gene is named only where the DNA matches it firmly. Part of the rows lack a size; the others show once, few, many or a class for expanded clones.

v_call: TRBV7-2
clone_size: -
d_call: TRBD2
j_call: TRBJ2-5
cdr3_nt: TGTGCCAGCACCTACAGCGGGGGTGGCCAAGAGACCCAGTACTTC
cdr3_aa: CASTYSGGGQETQYF

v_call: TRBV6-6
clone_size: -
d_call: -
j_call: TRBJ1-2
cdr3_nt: TGTGCCAGCAGGCCTTCAGGGGAAGCTAACTATGGCTACACCTTC
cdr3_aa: CASRPSGEANYGYTF

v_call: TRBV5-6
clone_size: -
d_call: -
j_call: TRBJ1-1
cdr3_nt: TGTGCCAGCAGCTTGTTAGAGAACACTGAAGCTTTCTTT
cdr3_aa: CASSLLENTEAFF

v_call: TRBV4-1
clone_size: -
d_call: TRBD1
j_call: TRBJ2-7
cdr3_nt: TGCGCCAGCAGCCGAACTCCGTCGGGTCTGACAGGGGGCAACTACGAGCAGTACTTC
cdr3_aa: CASSRTPSGLTGGNYEQYF

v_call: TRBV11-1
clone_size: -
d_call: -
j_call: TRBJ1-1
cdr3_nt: TGTGCCAGCAGCCCTTTGCAGGCAAAAGGGGAAGCTTTCTTT
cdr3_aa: CASSPLQAKGEAFF

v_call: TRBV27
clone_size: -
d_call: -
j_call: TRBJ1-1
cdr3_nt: TGTGCCAGCAGTTCCATAGCCATCCGGGTAGACACTGAAGCTTTCTTT
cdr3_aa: CASSSIAIRVDTEAFF

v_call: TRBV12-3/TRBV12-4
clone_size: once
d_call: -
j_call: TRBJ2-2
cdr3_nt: TGTGCCAGCAGTTTAAATAGCCCCGGGGAGCTGTTTTTT
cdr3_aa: CASSLNSPGELFF

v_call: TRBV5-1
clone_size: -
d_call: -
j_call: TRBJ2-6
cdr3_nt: TGCGCCAGCAGCTTGAGAGGAGTGGGGACCAACGTCCTGACTTTC
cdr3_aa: CASSLRGVGTNVLTF

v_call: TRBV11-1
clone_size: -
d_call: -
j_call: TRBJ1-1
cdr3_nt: TGTGCCAGCAGCTTAGAGGTCCTGGGGAACACTGAAGCTTTCTTT
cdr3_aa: CASSLEVLGNTEAFF

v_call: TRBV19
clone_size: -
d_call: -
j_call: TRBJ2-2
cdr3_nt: TGTGCCAGTAGCTCAGCGTCGGACCCAAAGGCCGGGGAGCTGTTTTTT
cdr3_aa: CASSSASDPKAGELFF

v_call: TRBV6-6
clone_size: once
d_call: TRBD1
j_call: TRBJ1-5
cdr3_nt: TGTGCCAGCACCCCGAACAGGGACAGGGACAATCAGCCCCAGCATTTT
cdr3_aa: CASTPNRDRDNQPQHF

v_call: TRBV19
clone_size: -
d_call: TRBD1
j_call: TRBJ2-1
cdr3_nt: TGTGCCAGTAGTCGAACCGGGACAGGGGGCCTGCGGAATGAGCAGTTCTTC
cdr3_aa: CASSRTGTGGLRNEQFF

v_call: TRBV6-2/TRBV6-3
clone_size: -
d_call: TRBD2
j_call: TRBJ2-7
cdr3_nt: TGTGCCAGCAGCCCTACCGGGACTAGCGGGTACTACGAGCAGTACTTC
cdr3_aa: CASSPTGTSGYYEQYF

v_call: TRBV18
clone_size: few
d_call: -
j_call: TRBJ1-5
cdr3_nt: TGTGCCAGCTCACCCTTAGATAACAGTCAGCCCCAGCATTTT
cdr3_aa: CASSPLDNSQPQHF

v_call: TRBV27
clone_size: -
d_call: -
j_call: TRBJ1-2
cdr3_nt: TGTGCCAGCAGTTTAGTCGGGACACTATATGGCTACACCTTC
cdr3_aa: CASSLVGTLYGYTF

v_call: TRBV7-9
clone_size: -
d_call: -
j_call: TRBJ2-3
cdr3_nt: TGTGCCAGCAGCCCCCGCCGAGGGGGGGCCGTGGCAACAGATACGCAGTATTTT
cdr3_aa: CASSPRRGGAVATDTQYF

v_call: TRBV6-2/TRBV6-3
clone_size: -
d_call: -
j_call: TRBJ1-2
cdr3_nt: TGTGCCAGCAGTTCCCCTCAGGGGCGCCATGGCTACACCTTC
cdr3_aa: CASSSPQGRHGYTF

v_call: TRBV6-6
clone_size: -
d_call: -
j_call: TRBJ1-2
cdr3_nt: TGTGCCGGATATGAGACAGGCTATGGCTACACCTTC
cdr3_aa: CAGYETGYGYTF

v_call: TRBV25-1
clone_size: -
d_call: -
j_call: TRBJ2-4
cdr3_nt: TGTGCCAGCAGTGGGACTAAGCCTCGAAACATTCAGTACTTC
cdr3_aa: CASSGTKPRNIQYF

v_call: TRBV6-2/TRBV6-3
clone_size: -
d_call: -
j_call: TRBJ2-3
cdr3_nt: TGTGCCAGCAGTTTGTTCCTACAGACAGAATCTAGCACAGATACGCAGTATTTT
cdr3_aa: CASSLFLQTESSTDTQYF

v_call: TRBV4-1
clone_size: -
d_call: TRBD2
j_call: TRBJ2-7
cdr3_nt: TGCGCCAGCAGCCAGGCCCCTAGCGGGTCGTACGAGCAGTACTTC
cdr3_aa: CASSQAPSGSYEQYF

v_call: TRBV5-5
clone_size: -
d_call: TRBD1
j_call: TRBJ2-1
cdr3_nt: TGTGCCAGCAGCTTGGCCGGGACAGGGACCTACAATGAGCAGTTCTTC
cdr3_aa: CASSLAGTGTYNEQFF

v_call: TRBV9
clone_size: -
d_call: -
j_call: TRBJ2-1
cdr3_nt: TGTGCCAGCAGCGTCCGGGGTACGAATGAGCAGTTCTTC
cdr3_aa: CASSVRGTNEQFF

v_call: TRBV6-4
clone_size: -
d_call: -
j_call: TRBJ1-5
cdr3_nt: TGTGCCAGCAATCACTCGAGGGGTCCCCCTCTAGGTCAGCCCCAGCATTTT
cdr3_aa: CASNHSRGPPLGQPQHF

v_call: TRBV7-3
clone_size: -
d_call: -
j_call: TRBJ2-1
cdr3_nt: TGTGCCAGCAGCCCCAGAGCGGGTGCCGTCGATGAGCAGTTCTTC
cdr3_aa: CASSPRAGAVDEQFF

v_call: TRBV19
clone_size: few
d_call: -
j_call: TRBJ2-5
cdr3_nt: TGTGCCAGTAGTATAGTTTTCTCTGGGGAGACCCAGTACTTC
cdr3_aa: CASSIVFSGETQYF

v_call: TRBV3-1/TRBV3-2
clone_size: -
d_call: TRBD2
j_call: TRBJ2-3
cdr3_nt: TGTGCCAGCAGTGGACTAGCGGGAAACACAGATACGCAGTATTTT
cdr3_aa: CASSGLAGNTDTQYF

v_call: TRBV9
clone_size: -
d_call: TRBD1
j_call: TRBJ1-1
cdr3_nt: TGTGCCAGCAGCGTAATCGAGGGGGCGAAAGCTTTCTTT
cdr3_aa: CASSVIEGAKAFF

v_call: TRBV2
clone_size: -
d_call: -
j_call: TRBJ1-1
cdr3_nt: TGTGCCAGCAGTGATATTCGGGGGATGAACACTGAAGCTTTCTTT
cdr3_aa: CASSDIRGMNTEAFF

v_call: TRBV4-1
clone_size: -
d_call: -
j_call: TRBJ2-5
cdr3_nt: TGCGCCAGCAGCCAAGCAAGCGTGGGGGGAGAGACCCAGTACTTC
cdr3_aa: CASSQASVGGETQYF

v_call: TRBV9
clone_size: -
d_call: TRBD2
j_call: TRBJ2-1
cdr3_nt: TGTGCCAGCAGCGGGTCTAGACTAGCGGGGGGAGAGCAGTTCTTC
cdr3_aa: CASSGSRLAGGEQFF

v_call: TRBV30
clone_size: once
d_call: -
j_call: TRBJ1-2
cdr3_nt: TGTGCCTGGAATCCAATCGCGGGGAGCTACACCTTC
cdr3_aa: CAWNPIAGSYTF

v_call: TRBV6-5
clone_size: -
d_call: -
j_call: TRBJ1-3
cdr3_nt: TGTGCCACCCTCGACCGGGAAAACACCATATATTTT
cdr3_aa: CATLDRENTIYF

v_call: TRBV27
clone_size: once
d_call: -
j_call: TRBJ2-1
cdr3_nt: TGTGCCAGCAGTTTATACAGCGGTTACAATGAGCAGTTCTTC
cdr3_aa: CASSLYSGYNEQFF

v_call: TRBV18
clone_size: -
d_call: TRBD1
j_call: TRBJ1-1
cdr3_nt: TGTGCCAGCGCGGACAGGATCGGGGCGAGCACTGAAGCTTTCTTT
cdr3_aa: CASADRIGASTEAFF

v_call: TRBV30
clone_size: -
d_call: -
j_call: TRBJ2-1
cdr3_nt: TGTGCCTGGAATAAGTGGGGGAAATATAATGAGCAGTTCTTC
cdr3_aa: CAWNKWGKYNEQFF

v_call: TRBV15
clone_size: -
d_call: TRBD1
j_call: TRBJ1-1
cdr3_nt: TGTGCCACCACCTATAGGACAGGGCTGAACACTGAAGCTTTCTTT
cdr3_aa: CATTYRTGLNTEAFF

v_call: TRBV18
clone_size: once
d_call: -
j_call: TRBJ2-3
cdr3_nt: TGTGCCAGCCGCCTCAGCCAATGGACAGATACGCAGTATTTT
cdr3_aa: CASRLSQWTDTQYF

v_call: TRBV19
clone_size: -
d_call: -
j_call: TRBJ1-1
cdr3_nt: TGTGCCAGTAGTGCAGGGGCGGTAGTCACTGAAGCTTTCTTT
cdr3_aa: CASSAGAVVTEAFF

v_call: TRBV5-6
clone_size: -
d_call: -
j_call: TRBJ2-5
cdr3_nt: TGTGCCAGCAGCTTGCGTGAGACCCAGTACTTC
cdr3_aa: CASSLRETQYF

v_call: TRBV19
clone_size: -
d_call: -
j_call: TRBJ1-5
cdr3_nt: TGTGCCAGTAGTTCTGTATCAGGGCTAAGCAATCAGCCCCAGCATTTT
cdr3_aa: CASSSVSGLSNQPQHF

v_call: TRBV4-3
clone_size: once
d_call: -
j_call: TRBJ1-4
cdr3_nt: TGCGCCAGCAGCCTACAGGGCGTGTCAACTAATGAAAAACTGTTTTTT
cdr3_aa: CASSLQGVSTNEKLFF

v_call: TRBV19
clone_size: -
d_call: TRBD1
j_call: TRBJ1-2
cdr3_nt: TGTGCCAGTAGTATAGATCCGGGACAGCCTACCCTCTACACCTTC
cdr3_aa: CASSIDPGQPTLYTF

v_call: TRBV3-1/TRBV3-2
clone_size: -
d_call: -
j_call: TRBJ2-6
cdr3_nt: TGTGCCAGCAGCCAAGAAGGGGTCCCTGGGGCCAACGTCCTGACTTTC
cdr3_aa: CASSQEGVPGANVLTF